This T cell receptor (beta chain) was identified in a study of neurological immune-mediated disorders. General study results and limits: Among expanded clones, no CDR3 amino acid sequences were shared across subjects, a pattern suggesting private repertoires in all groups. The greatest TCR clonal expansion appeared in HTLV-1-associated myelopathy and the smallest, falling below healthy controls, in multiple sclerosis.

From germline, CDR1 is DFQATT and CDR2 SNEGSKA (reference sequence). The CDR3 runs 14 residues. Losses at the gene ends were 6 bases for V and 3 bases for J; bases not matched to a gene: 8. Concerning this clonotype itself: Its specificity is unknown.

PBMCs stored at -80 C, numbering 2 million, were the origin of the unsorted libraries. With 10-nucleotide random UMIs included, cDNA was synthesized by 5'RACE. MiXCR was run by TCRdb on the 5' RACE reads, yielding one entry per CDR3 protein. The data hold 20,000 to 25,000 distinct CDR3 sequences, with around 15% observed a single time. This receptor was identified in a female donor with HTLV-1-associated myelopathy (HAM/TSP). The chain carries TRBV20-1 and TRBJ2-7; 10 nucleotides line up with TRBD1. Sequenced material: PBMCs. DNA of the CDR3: TGCAGTGCCCCGAACCGGGACAGGGGCTACGAGCAGTACTTC. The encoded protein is CSAPNRDRGYEQYF.